These 4 T cell receptor beta chains share one sample of origin, sequenced in a study of blood T cell repertoires in COVID-19. Assay used: immunoSEQ multiplex PCR; TCRdb lists only in-frame clones, some missing. The sample comprises about 270,000 clones, roughly 86% of which are singletons, and about 8.6% rests with the top ten. The source material was peripheral blood. The receptors derive from a man aged 35-49 years with active or convalescent COVID-19.

The chain joins TRBV24-1 to TRBJ1-2; D is undetermined. The germline V gene has CDR1 KGHDR and CDR2 SFDVKD. The CDR3 length is 15 residues. Between the trimmed V and J ends, which lost 4 bases and 2 bases, there was a span of 13 bases. CDR3 nucleotides: TGTGCCACCAGTGAGTCCGGGTCGAAAAACTATGGCTACACCTTC. It specifies CATSESGSKNYGYTF.

The V gene is TRBV10-3, the J gene TRBJ2-7; TRBD1 aligns across 7 bases. CDR1 is ENHRY, CDR2 SYGVKD, per germline. V dropped 8 bases and J dropped 6; count of bases not matched to a gene: 7. The CDR3 sequence is 12 residues long. CDR3: CAISEGAAEQYF. DNA for the CDR3: TGTGCCATCTCAGAGGGGGCGGCCGAGCAGTACTTC.

The rearrangement uses TRBV6-5 and TRBJ1-3; 7 nucleotides agree with TRBD1. V gave up 0 bases and J gave up 2 bases; unmatched junction bases: 4. Germline CDR1 is MNHEY and CDR2 is SVGAGI. This CDR3 has 16 amino acids. The CDR3 protein is CASSYSMQGAGNTIYF. The DNA of the CDR3 is TGTGCCAGCAGTTACTCGATGCAGGGGGCTGGAAACACCATATATTTT.

The rearrangement links TRBV5-4 to TRBJ2-2; 10 bases agree with TRBD1. Germline lookup yields CDR1 SGHNT and CDR2 YYREEE (reference sequence). The CDR3 covers 15 residues. V was clipped by 2 bases and J by 5 bases; unmatched bases: 3. CDR3 DNA: TGTGCCAGCAGCTTTGACAGGGGGCGGACCGGGGAGCTGTTTTTT. It yields the protein CASSFDRGRTGELFF.